This is a list of T cell receptor beta chains from one sample in a study of graft-versus-host responses after intestinal transplantation. Assay used: immunoSEQ multiplex PCR; TCRdb lists only in-frame clones, some missing. The repertoire holds tens of thousands of clones, with 80% to 95% as singletons. This specimen consisted of bone marrow, obtained nearly 750 days after intestinal transplantation. The receptors originated from a human patient who received an intestinal transplant, so some T cells may come from the graft donor. Each CDR3 is given with its conserved first and last residue. The D gene is left open where the match is weak. Rows give clone size only sometimes, using once, few, many, or a class for an expanded clone.

>.|TRBD2|TRBJ2-2|TRBV6-4
TGTGCCAGCAGTAGCGGGGGGAACACCGGGGAGCTGTTTTTT
CASSSGGNTGELFF
>.|TRBD2|TRBJ2-7|TRBV9
TGTGCCAGCAGCGGGACTAGCGGGGCCTACGAGCAGTACTTC
CASSGTSGAYEQYF
>.|.|TRBJ2-3|TRBV7-3
TGTGCCAGCAGCTTGGGGCGGGACCCCACAGATACGCAGTATTTT
CASSLGRDPTDTQYF
>once|TRBD1|TRBJ1-2|TRBV6-5
TGTGCCAGCAGTTGGGACAGTATAGCTTATGGCTACACCTTC
CASSWDSIAYGYTF
>once|.|TRBJ1-2|TRBV6-6
TGTGCCAGCAGTTACTCGGGAGACTATGGCTACACCTTC
CASSYSGDYGYTF
>.|.|TRBJ2-3|TRBV18
TGTGCCAGCTCACCACCCGTAGGCTATACGCAGTATTTT
CASSPPVGYTQYF
>.|.|TRBJ2-7|TRBV27
TGTGCCAGCAGTTTCCGGGAGCACTACGAGCAGTACTTC
CASSFREHYEQYF
>.|TRBD2|TRBJ2-1|TRBV10-2
TGCGCCAGCAACCCCCCCAAAGAGACTAGCGGGGGGACATACAATGAGCAGTTCTTC
CASNPPKETSGGTYNEQFF
>.|.|TRBJ2-5|TRBV6-5
TGTGCCAGCAGTTTTAAAGGGGGAGAGACCCAGTACTTC
CASSFKGGETQYF
>.|TRBD2|TRBJ2-7|TRBV7-2
TGTGCCAGCAGCTCCCAATTCTCTAGCGGGAGTGACGAGCAGTACTTC
CASSSQFSSGSDEQYF
>.|TRBD2|TRBJ2-7|TRBV6-5
TGTGCCAGCGAAGGGACTAGCGGGATAGGGCAGTACTTC
CASEGTSGIGQYF
>.|TRBD1|TRBJ1-1|TRBV7-9
TGTGCCAGCAGCTTTAAACAGGGGTGCACTGAAGCTTTCTTT
CASSFKQGCTEAFF
>.|TRBD2|TRBJ2-1|TRBV10-2
TGCGCCAGCGGGGAGCGGGAGAAGCTTGAGCAGTTCTTC
CASGEREKLEQFF
>once|.|TRBJ2-7|TRBV2
TGTGCCAGCAGTCAAAATTACAGGGATGGGCAGTACTTC
CASSQNYRDGQYF
>.|TRBD2|TRBJ2-5|TRBV30
TGTGCCTGGAGTGCGGCGGGAGGGAGAGAGACCCAGTACTTC
CAWSAAGGRETQYF
>.|.|TRBJ2-3|TRBV13
TGTGCCAGCAGCTTAGGGGTTGCGCAGTATTTT
CASSLGVAQYF
>.|TRBD1|TRBJ1-2|TRBV27
TGTGCCAGCAGTTTATCTACAGGGGTTGGCTATGGCTACACCTTC
CASSLSTGVGYGYTF
>.|TRBD2|TRBJ2-7|TRBV6-5
TGTGCCAGCACCTTTAGCGGGAGGAGCTCCTACGAGCAGTACTTC
CASTFSGRSSYEQYF
>.|.|TRBJ2-2|TRBV7-3
TGTGCCAGCAGCTTATATTCGGAGACCGGGGAGCTGTTTTTT
CASSLYSETGELFF